In this sample, the clone carrying this T cell receptor beta chain turned up once. Antigen: not known. CDR1 and CDR2 (germline): MNHNS, SASEGT. CDR3 length: 16 amino acids. V lost 2 bases and J lost 2, with 13 bases in between. The data were produced by immunoSEQ multiplex PCR, yet TCRdb's version contains in-frame clones alone and is incomplete. This table holds some 2,000,000 clones, over 85% found once. Division of CD4+ cells produced a CD45RA+ naive subset and a CD45RA-negative memory subset. This specimen comes from a study of shared clonotypes between healthy human individuals. Overall study findings and caveats: Rarefaction exposed incomplete sorted-subset sequencing despite large depth.

Sequencing input: naive CD4+ T cells sorted from blood. Specified subset: CD45RA+ positively selected. The chain employs TRBV6-1 and TRBJ1-5, with D hard to call. This clonotype was sampled from a man aged 18 to 29 in good health. CDR3 loop: CASSESPTRGNQPQHF. The CDR3 nucleotides are TGTGCCAGCAGTGAAAGTCCGACAAGGGGCAATCAGCCCCAGCATTTT.